Shown below are 30 T cell receptor beta chains from a single sample sequenced in a study of early T cells in non-severe SARS-CoV-2 infection. Each CDR3 protein gets one entry after TCRdb re-called the 5' RACE reads with MiXCR. Here the sample spans tens of thousands of distinct CDR3 sequences, more than 5.5% being singletons. The source was whole blood, collected at baseline. These receptors came from an adult who was a healthcare worker with PCR-confirmed SARS-CoV-2 infection or an uninfected control (not recorded which).

Of note for this clonotype: One junction end does not reproduce the germline sequence, and a read error may be involved. The chain joins TRBV12-3 or TRBV12-4 to TRBJ1-6; 8 bases are a match to TRBD1. The length of the CDR3 is 18 residues. CDR3 protein: CVSSRTGLKSSYNSPLHF. CDR3 DNA: TGTGTCAGCAGCCGGACAGGGCTGAAGAGCTCCTATAATTCACCCCTCCACTTT.

This clonotype showed up many times. The CDR3: CASTTAGQGGNEQFF. CDR3 DNA sequence: TGTGCCAGCACCACCGCGGGACAGGGGGGTAATGAGCAGTTCTTC. The chain combines TRBV12-3 or TRBV12-4 with TRBJ2-1; 11 nucleotides match TRBD1. The CDR3 consists of 15 residues. J lost 7 bases, V lost 7 bases, and 9 bases had no gene match.

This clonotype was counted at least ten times. This chain links TRBV6-5 with TRBJ2-7, with D maybe TRBD2 (5 bases). With 6 bases removed from V and 0 bases from J, the gap between germline ends came to 9 bases. This CDR3 comprises 13 residues. The germline V gene has CDR1 MNHEY and CDR2 SVGAGI. CDR3 region: CASSRGYSYEQYF. The CDR3 DNA follows: TGTGCCAGCAGCCGGGGTTACTCCTACGAGCAGTACTTC.

In regard to this clonotype: A junction boundary mismatches the germline segment, possibly from a read error. The chain recombines TRBV12-3 or TRBV12-4 with TRBJ2-6; D gene unclear. The CDR3 consists of 16 residues. The DNA of the CDR3 is TGCGCCAGCAGTTCCCCCACGATCTCTGGGGCCAACGTCCTGACTTTC. Protein: CASSSPTISGANVLTF.

This clonotype was detected ten times or more. This chain uses TRBV20-1 with TRBJ2-6; maybe TRBD1 (5 bases). V lost 5 bases and J 0 bases, leaving 8 bases between the germline ends. The CDR3 extends over 14 amino acids. Germline lookup yields CDR1 DFQATT and CDR2 SNEGSKA (reference sequence). The CDR3 spells CSAPQDSGANVLTF. The CDR3, as DNA: TGCAGTGCTCCACAGGACTCTGGGGCCAACGTCCTGACTTTC.

This clonotype was seen ten or more times. CDR3 region: CASSPLGNIGGTEAFF. The CDR3 bases are TGTGCCAGCAGTCCCTTAGGGAACATAGGGGGAACTGAAGCTTTCTTT. The rearrangement uses TRBV12-3 or TRBV12-4 and TRBJ1-1, with D possibly being TRBD1 (6 bases). This CDR3 comprises 16 residues. Trimming left V 5 bases short and J 5 bases short, with 21 bases between.

The chain links TRBV19 to TRBJ2-1, with no clear D. V was trimmed by 9 bases and J by 4 bases, leaving 16 bases between them. Germline V gene sequence: CDR1 LNHDA, CDR2 SQIVND (reference sequence). The CDR3 length is 14 residues. The CDR3 region has the DNA TGTGCCAGCCGCCCCTCCACAGTATACAATGAGCAGTTCTTC. Protein product: CASRPSTVYNEQFF.

The chain combines TRBV7-8 with TRBJ1-4; 7 nucleotides agree with TRBD1. This CDR3 has 17 amino acids. V dropped 5 bases and J dropped 0; count of bases not matched to a gene: 9. CDR1 and CDR2 from the germline V gene are SGHVS and FQNEAQ. This CDR3 reads CASSKRQGNPTNEKLFF. CDR3 nucleotide sequence: TGTGCCAGCAGCAAACGACAGGGAAATCCAACTAATGAAAAACTGTTTTTT. The whole variable domain, filled in from reference TRBV7-8 and TRBJ1-4, reads GAGVSQSPRYKVAKRGQDVALRCDPISGHVSLFWYQQALGQGPEFLTYFQNEAQLDKSGLPSDRFFAERPEGSVSTLKIQRTQQEDSAVYLCASSKRQGNPTNEKLFFGSGTQLSVL.

This clonotype was seen only a few times. The chain joins TRBV7-9 to TRBJ2-7; D unclear. Trimming took 1 base from V and 2 from J, leaving 9 bases between them. From germline, CDR1 is SEHNR and CDR2 FQNEAQ (reference sequence). The CDR3 is made up of 14 amino acids. In DNA form, the CDR3 reads TGTGCCAGCAGCTTAGGCGCAAGGGCCTACGAGCAGTACTTC. Translated: CASSLGARAYEQYF.

This clonotype was counted ten times or more. The CDR3 DNA follows: TGCAGCGTTCTTTCGACAGGGTGGAACGAAAAACTGTTTTTT. Translating it yields CSVLSTGWNEKLFF. The chain uses TRBV29-1 and TRBJ1-4; TRBD1 matches at 7 bases. Looked up from germline, CDR1 is SQVTM and CDR2 is ANQGSEA. This CDR3 is built from 14 residues. V dropped 5 bases and J dropped 8; count of bases not matched to a gene: 11. The variable domain in full, with the rest retrieved from reference TRBV29-1 and TRBJ1-4, is SAVISQKPSRDICQRGTSLTIQCQVDSQVTMMFWYRQQPGQSLTLIATANQGSEATYESGFVIDKFPISRPNLTFSTLTVSNMSPEDSSIYLCSVLSTGWNEKLFFGSGTQLSVL.

This clonotype occurred many times. The CDR3 DNA sequence: TGTGCCACCGCGAGGGGAGGCCAACAGTACTTC. Residues: CATARGGQQYF. The chain has TRBV6-5 and TRBJ2-7, with D possibly being TRBD2 (6 bases). Deletions cut 10 bases from V and 10 bases from J, with 17 bases between. The CDR3 is 11 residues long. The germline gives CDR1 MNHEY, CDR2 SVGAGI.

This clonotype has ten or more counts. The chain couples TRBV29-1 to TRBJ2-6, with a tentative D call TRBD1 (5 bases). This CDR3 comprises 14 residues. V was cut by 4 bases and J by 2 bases, with 9 bases left in between. Looked up from germline, CDR1 is SQVTM and CDR2 is ANQGSEA. CDR3 nucleotides: TGCAGCGTTGCCGGACATGCTGGGGCCAACGTCCTGACTTTC. As protein: CSVAGHAGANVLTF.

The rearrangement joins TRBV9 to TRBJ1-3; no firm D call. V was pared by 4 bases and J by 4 bases, with 12 bases between. From germline, CDR1 is SGDLS and CDR2 YYNGEE. The CDR3 extends over 14 amino acids. The CDR3 DNA reads as TGTGCCAGCAGCCCCCAGTGGGCCGGAAACACCATATATTTT. It translates to CASSPQWAGNTIYF.

This clonotype came up many times. The rearrangement links TRBV10-2 to TRBJ2-2; the D is unclear. V lost 2 bases to trimming and J lost 8 bases, with 6 bases between them. The CDR3 has 12 amino acids. CDR1 is WSHSY and CDR2 is SAAADI in the germline V gene. The CDR3 loop reads CASSEPAGELFF. CDR3 coding DNA: TGCGCCAGCAGTGAGCCAGCGGGGGAGCTGTTTTTT.

This clonotype was counted between two and nine times. This may stem from a read error, because a much larger clone lies one nucleotide away. The chain has TRBV12-3 or TRBV12-4 and TRBJ2-1; 8 bases fit TRBD1. The V segment lost 6 bases and the J segment 0 bases; nucleotides outside the gene matches: 7. CDR3 size: 16 residues. CDR3 sequence (DNA): TGTGCCAGCAGCCAACAGGGGGTGAACTCCTACAATGAGCAGTTCTTC. Translating gives CASSQQGVNSYNEQFF.

This clonotype was seen many times. V usage is TRBV30 and J usage is TRBJ2-7, with TRBD1 matching over 9 bases. The CDR3 is 17 residues long. Germline V gene data show CDR1 as GTSNPN and CDR2 as SVGIG (reference sequence). The V and J ends lost 3 bases and 0 bases, in that order; junction bases with no gene match: 12. In nucleotides, the CDR3 is TGTGCCTGGAGCGGACAGGGGCCCTCGGTTAGCTCCTACGAGCAGTACTTC. Translated: CAWSGQGPSVSSYEQYF.

The rearrangement links TRBV6-1 to TRBJ1-2; 9 bases fit TRBD1. V trimming: 6 bases; J trimming: 6 bases; junction bases outside the gene matches: 5. Germline CDR1 is MNHNS and CDR2 is SASEGT. The CDR3 length is 13 residues. The CDR3 bases are TGTGCCAGCAGAGGACAGGGGATTCATGGCTACACCTTC. It codes for CASRGQGIHGYTF.

The chain couples TRBV24-1 to TRBJ2-3; maybe TRBD1 (6 bases). Per the germline V gene, CDR1 is KGHDR and CDR2 is SFDVKD. The CDR3 length is 14 residues. The V gene lost 6 bases and the J gene lost 3 bases, with 12 bases spanning the gap. CDR3 region: CATSWGRGTDTQYF. CDR3 nucleotide sequence: TGTGCCACCAGTTGGGGCAGGGGTACAGATACGCAGTATTTT.

The genes are TRBV29-1 and TRBJ2-6; 7 nucleotides agree with TRBD1. The V gene end was trimmed by 5 bases and the J gene end by 2 bases; junction bases not matched to a gene: 3. This CDR3 has 14 amino acids. Germline V gene sequence: CDR1 SQVTM, CDR2 ANQGSEA. CDR3 DNA: TGCAGCGTTTCAGACAGGGCTGGGGCCAACGTCCTGACTTTC. Its translation is CSVSDRAGANVLTF.

This clonotype has a count of ten or more. This chain connects TRBV7-2 to TRBJ2-7; 8 nucleotides align to TRBD1. J was trimmed by 6 bases and V by 5 bases; bases with no gene match: 6. CDR1 and CDR2 (germline): SGHTA, FQGNSA. The CDR3 extends over 13 amino acids. In DNA form, the CDR3 reads TGTGCCAGCAGCGCCCGGACAGGGTCCGAGCAGTACTTC. Protein sequence: CASSARTGSEQYF.

This clonotype has ten or more counts. The chain links TRBV12-3 or TRBV12-4 to TRBJ2-1; D is perhaps TRBD1 or TRBD2 (5 bases each). Trimming removed 4 bases at V and 6 bases at J, with 19 bases between. CDR3 size: 16 residues. This CDR3 reads CASSSDPGPNPNEQFF. Here the CDR3 DNA reads TGTGCCAGCAGTTCAGATCCGGGACCAAACCCCAATGAGCAGTTCTTC.

This clonotype was detected many times. The chain uses TRBV24-1 and TRBJ2-7, with D perhaps being TRBD1 or TRBD2 (6 bases each). V lost 5 bases and J 1 base, leaving 14 bases between the germline ends. Germline CDR1 reads KGHDR; CDR2 reads SFDVKD. The CDR3 has 15 residues. CDR3 in DNA: TGTGCCACCAGTGTTCGGGGGCGCGGATCCTACGAGCAGTACTTC. This codes for CATSVRGRGSYEQYF.

This clonotype was observed at least ten times. This chain uses TRBV6-6 with TRBJ1-3, with D perhaps matching TRBD1 (5 bases). The CDR3 consists of 16 residues. Trimming took 2 bases from V and 1 from J, leaving 12 bases between them. CDR1 is MNHNY, CDR2 SVGAGI, per germline (reference sequence). This chain's CDR3 is CASSYVQGRSGNTIYF. CDR3 DNA: TGTGCCAGCAGTTACGTTCAGGGAAGATCTGGAAACACCATATATTTT.

This clonotype was observed at least ten times. This chain links TRBV11-3 with TRBJ1-5, with 12 bases fitting TRBD1. This CDR3 has 16 amino acids. The germline gives CDR1 SGHNT, CDR2 YENEEA. Unmatched junction bases numbered 2, after V lost 1 base and J lost 4 bases. CDR3 sequence reads: CASSLVGQGANQPQHF. The CDR3 DNA is TGTGCCAGCAGCTTAGTGGGACAGGGGGCGAATCAGCCCCAGCATTTT.

This chain connects TRBV20-1 to TRBJ1-6; 7 nucleotides agree with TRBD1. Germline assignment: CDR1 DFQATT and CDR2 SNEGSKA (reference sequence). CDR3 length: 15 amino acids. V shed 4 bases, J shed 6 bases, and the junction held 9 bases outside the gene matches. CDR3 sequence reads: CSAKQGFDGNSPLHF. The CDR3, as DNA: TGCAGTGCTAAACAGGGGTTCGATGGTAATTCACCCCTCCACTTT.

This clonotype occurred many times. The chain carries TRBV11-2 and TRBJ1-5; no definite D call. CDR1 SGHAT and CDR2 FQNNGV come from the germline V gene. The CDR3 runs 13 residues. V gave up 5 bases and J gave up 5 bases, with 10 bases separating them. The CDR3 region is CASSRREDQPQHF. The DNA for the CDR3 is TGTGCCAGCAGCCGAAGGGAGGATCAGCCCCAGCATTTT.

By share of the sample, this clonotype is medium-sized. This chain joins TRBV4-3 and TRBJ1-6; D gene uncertain. Trimming pared 0 bases from V and 9 bases from J, leaving 15 bases between. CDR1 is LGHNA, CDR2 YSLEER, per germline. This CDR3 region has 16 residues. CDR3 region: CASSQELSGNGSPLHF. The CDR3, as DNA: TGCGCCAGCAGCCAAGAGCTGTCGGGGAACGGTTCACCCCTCCACTTT.

This clonotype was detected ten times or more. V gene TRBV11-3 combines with J gene TRBJ1-1; TRBD1 aligns across 11 bases. CDR1 and CDR2 (germline): SGHNT, YENEEA. With V trimmed by 5 bases and J by 5 bases, 7 bases remained unmatched. The CDR3 loop spans 15 amino acids. The CDR3 loop reads CASSGTGTGGTEAFF. CDR3 in DNA: TGTGCCAGCAGCGGGACCGGGACAGGGGGGACTGAAGCTTTCTTT.

This clonotype came up many times. The chain has TRBV11-2 and TRBJ2-7; the D gene is possibly TRBD2 (5 bases). Germline V lookup: CDR1 SGHAT, CDR2 FQNNGV. The length of the CDR3 is 14 residues. The V and J ends lost 1 base and 7 bases respectively, with 14 bases between them. The CDR3 protein is CASSLAGSVMEQYF. CDR3 DNA: TGTGCCAGCAGCTTAGCAGGTAGCGTTATGGAGCAGTACTTC.

The V call is TRBV4-2, the J call TRBJ1-5; 9 nucleotides line up with TRBD1. Trimming cost V 0 bases and J 2 bases; bases outside gene matches: 2. Germline V CDR1 and CDR2: LGHNA, YNFKEQ. This CDR3 has 16 amino acids. DNA for the CDR3: TGTGCCAGCAGCCAAGATCGGACAGGGGGCAATCAGCCCCAGCATTTT. Its translation is CASSQDRTGGNQPQHF.